The 18 T cell receptor beta chains presented below share a single source sample, sequenced in a study of CD8+CD57+ T cells in acquired aplastic anemia. Profiling that covered TCR beta VDJ and CDR3 relied on genomic DNA as its template. TCRdb reprocessed the reads via MiXCR and lists one record per CDR3 protein. This sample has roughly 170,000 distinct CDR3 sequences, with 48% found just once. Only patients with CD8+CD57+ cell expansion on flow cytometry were chosen for sequencing. The source material was sorted CD4+, CD8+, or CD8+CD57+ T cells (not recorded which) from PBMCs. All receptors derive from a human donor with aplastic anemia.

The chain couples TRBV15 to TRBJ1-1; 8 bases match TRBD1. Germline V gene lookup returns CDR1 LNHNV and CDR2 YYDKDF (reference sequence). Trimming at V came to 2 bases and at J to 4 bases, leaving 6 bases not matched to a gene. This CDR3 is 15 amino acids long. CDR3 protein: CATSRSDRGGTEAFF. CDR3 DNA: TGTGCCACCAGCAGATCCGACAGGGGAGGCACTGAAGCTTTCTTT.

This sequence joins TRBV11-3 and TRBJ2-1; D unclear. Germline V gives CDR1 SGHNT, CDR2 YENEEA. V lost 1 base to trimming and J lost 9 bases, with 10 bases between them. The CDR3 loop spans 13 amino acids. CDR3 loop: CASSLVSLSEQFF. As DNA, the CDR3 is TGTGCCAGCAGCTTAGTGTCTCTGAGTGAGCAGTTCTTC.

For this clonotype: A much larger clonotype is one base distant, so this may be a read error. Because it lacks the conserved phenylalanine or tryptophan at the end, this CDR3 is likely a read error. The chain recombines TRBV4-1 with TRBJ1-3, with D hard to call. This CDR3 region has 15 residues. The V and J ends lost 0 bases and 6 bases respectively, with 12 bases between them. Germline CDR1 is MGHRA and CDR2 is YSYEKL. CDR3 amino acids: CASSQDEGMENTIYS. DNA of the CDR3: TGCGCCAGCAGCCAAGATGAAGGGATGGAAAACACCATATATTCT.

Details on this clonotype: The germline gene is not matched at one end of the junction; a read error may be the cause. The chain uses TRBV19 and TRBJ2-1; D ambiguous. The CDR3 is 16 residues long. The germline V gene has CDR1 LNHDA and CDR2 SQIVND (reference sequence). CDR3 loop: CACSINRVSSYNEQFF. CDR3 coding DNA: TGTGCCTGTAGTATTAATCGGGTCAGCTCCTACAACGAGCAGTTCTTC.

This clonotype was seen a handful of times. The J gene is TRBJ2-1, the V gene TRBV15, with D possibly being TRBD2 (6 bases). CDR3 length: 15 residues. V lost 5 bases and J lost 0, with 11 bases in between. The germline V gene encodes CDR1 LNHNV and CDR2 YYDKDF (reference sequence). CDR3 sequence reads: CATSGGTSSYNEQFF. The CDR3 nucleotides are TGTGCCACCAGCGGAGGGACGAGCTCCTACAATGAGCAGTTCTTC.

The chain combines TRBV19 with TRBJ2-1; 14 bases agree with TRBD2. The CDR3 runs to 12 residues. The V and J ends lost 10 bases and 10 bases, in that order; junction bases with no gene match: 3. CDR1 is LNHDA and CDR2 is SQIVND in the germline V gene (reference sequence). CDR3 amino acids: CATRLAGGEQFF. The DNA for the CDR3 is TGTGCCACCCGACTAGCGGGGGGGGAGCAGTTCTTC.

The chain has TRBV2 and TRBJ2-7; D is possibly TRBD1 (6 bases). The CDR3 spans 14 residues. The germline V and J ends were trimmed by 4 bases and 2 bases, with 12 bases remaining between them. The V gene's germline CDR1 is SNHLY and CDR2 FYNNEI. The CDR3 DNA reads TGTGCCAGCAGTGCTGGCAGGGGAGCCTACGAGCAGTACTTC. This sequence encodes CASSAGRGAYEQYF. The complete variable domain, with remaining parts taken from reference TRBV2 and TRBJ2-7, reads EPEVTQTPSHQVTQMGQEVILRCVPISNHLYFYWYRQILGQKVEFLVSFYNNEISEKSEIFDDQFSVERPDGSNFTLKIRSTKLEDSAMYFCASSAGRGAYEQYFGPGTRLTVT.

The chain has TRBV2 and TRBJ1-1; possibly TRBD1 for D (6 bases). Between the trimmed V and J ends, which lost 10 bases and 5 bases, there was a span of 20 bases. There are 14 residues in the CDR3. The germline CDR1 and CDR2 sequences are SNHLY and FYNNEI. The CDR3 region is CAKSSTKQGTEAFF. CDR3 DNA sequence: TGTGCCAAAAGCAGTACGAAACAGGGAACTGAAGCTTTCTTT.

The V call is TRBV20-1, the J call TRBJ2-7; 7 bases line up with TRBD1. Germline CDR1 reads DFQATT; CDR2 reads SNEGSKA (reference sequence). The CDR3 loop spans 12 amino acids. After removal of 6 bases from V and 6 bases from J, the junction contained 8 bases not matched to a gene. The CDR3 DNA reads TGCAGTGCCGCAGGGGGTGTCTCCGAGCAGTACTTC. It yields the protein CSAAGGVSEQYF.

This clonotype was seen only a few times. The rearrangement links TRBV7-6 to TRBJ2-7, with TRBD2 matching 9 bases. Germline trimming cut 2 bases from V and 5 bases from J; bases unmatched to any gene: 4. CDR1 is SGHVS and CDR2 is FNYEAQ in the germline V gene. The CDR3 has 14 amino acids. The CDR3 DNA is TGTGCCAGCAGCTTAAGCGGGGGGCGTCACGAGCAGTACTTC. Protein product: CASSLSGGRHEQYF.

This clonotype was counted between two and nine times. V is TRBV10-2 and J is TRBJ2-5, with 7 bases aligning to TRBD2. Germline assignment: CDR1 WSHSY and CDR2 SAAADI. The length of the CDR3 is 16 residues. V trimming: 2 bases; J trimming: 0 bases; junction bases outside the gene matches: 6. The CDR3 nucleotides read TGCGCCAGCAGTGAGAACAGCGGGAACTACCAAGAGACCCAGTACTTC. This gives the protein CASSENSGNYQETQYF.

This clonotype has ten or more counts. V and J are TRBV24-1 and TRBJ1-4; D call uncertain. Per germline, CDR1 KGHDR and CDR2 SFDVKD. Trimming removed 5 bases at V and 3 bases at J, with 21 bases between. The CDR3 loop spans 18 amino acids. CDR3 sequence: CATSVGYKTPAANEKLFF. The CDR3 bases are TGTGCCACCAGTGTAGGATACAAAACCCCGGCGGCTAATGAAAAACTGTTTTTT.

This clonotype was seen ten or more times. V usage is TRBV5-6 and J usage is TRBJ1-1; D gene ambiguous. The V and J ends lost 3 bases and 8 bases respectively, with 11 bases between them. The CDR3 runs to 12 residues. The germline V gene has CDR1 SGHDT and CDR2 YYEEEE. CDR3 bases: TGTGCCAGCAGCTCCGGGAACCTAGAAGCTTTCTTT. Encoded protein: CASSSGNLEAFF.

Remarks on this clonotype: The junction shows a germline mismatch at one end, possibly a read error. V is TRBV2 and J is TRBJ1-6; D is unclear. The CDR3 sequence is 14 residues long. From germline, CDR1 is SNHLY and CDR2 FYNNEI. The CDR3 DNA reads TGTGCCAGCAGTGCGGGCCCATATAAGTCACCCCTCCACTTT. Encoded protein: CASSAGPYKSPLHF.

V and J are TRBV2 and TRBJ2-2; D call uncertain. Germline CDR1 and CDR2: SNHLY and FYNNEI. V was pared by 5 bases and J by 6 bases, with 7 bases between. CDR3 size: 12 residues. CDR3 nucleotides: TGTGCCAGCAGTCCTCGGTCCGGGGAGCTGTTTTTT. It is translated as CASSPRSGELFF.

In regard to this clonotype: Possible read error: a much larger clone is one base away. The J gene is TRBJ2-3, the V gene TRBV11-1; 7 nucleotides line up with TRBD1. J gave up 6 bases and V 5 bases, and 11 bases lay outside the gene matches. Germline values: CDR1 SGHAT, CDR2 FQDESV (reference sequence). CDR3 length: 15 residues. Here the CDR3 reads CASSRGTVEWDTQYF. In DNA form, the CDR3 reads TGTGCCAGCAGCAGAGGGACAGTGGAATGGGATACGCAGTATTTT.

The chain recombines TRBV5-6 with TRBJ1-3; 9 bases agree with TRBD1. J lost 2 bases, V lost 3 bases, and 15 bases had no gene match. The CDR3 extends over 19 amino acids. Germline V lookup: CDR1 SGHDT, CDR2 YYEEEE. CDR3 protein: CASSSRDREDGKAGNTIYF. The CDR3, as DNA: TGTGCCAGCAGCTCTCGGGACAGGGAAGACGGTAAGGCTGGAAACACCATATATTTT.

In its sample, this clonotype was seen once. The chain employs TRBV5-1 and TRBJ2-7, with TRBD1 matching over 8 bases. Germline CDR1 SGHRS, CDR2 YFSETQ. This CDR3 comprises 17 residues. V lost 0 bases, J lost 2 bases, and 10 bases stayed unmatched. The CDR3 coding sequence is TGCGCCAGCAGCTTGGCTGTCGGGACAGGAAGCCCCTACGAGCAGTACTTC. It codes for CASSLAVGTGSPYEQYF.